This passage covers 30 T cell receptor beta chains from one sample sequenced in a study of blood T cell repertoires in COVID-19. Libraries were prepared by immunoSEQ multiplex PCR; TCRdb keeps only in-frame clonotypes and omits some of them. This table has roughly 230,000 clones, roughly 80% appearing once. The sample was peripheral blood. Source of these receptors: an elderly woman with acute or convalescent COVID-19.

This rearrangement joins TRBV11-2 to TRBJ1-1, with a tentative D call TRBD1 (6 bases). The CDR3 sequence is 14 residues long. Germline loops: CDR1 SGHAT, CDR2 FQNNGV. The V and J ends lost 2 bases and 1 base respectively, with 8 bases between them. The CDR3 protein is CASSLTRGNTEAFF. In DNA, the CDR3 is TGTGCCAGCAGCTTAACCAGGGGGAACACTGAAGCTTTCTTT.

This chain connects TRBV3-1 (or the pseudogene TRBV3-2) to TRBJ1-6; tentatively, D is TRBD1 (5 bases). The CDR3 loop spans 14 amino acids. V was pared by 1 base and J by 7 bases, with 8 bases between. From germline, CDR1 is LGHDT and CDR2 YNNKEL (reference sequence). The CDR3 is CASSQVAGNSPLHF. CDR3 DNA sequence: TGTGCCAGCAGCCAAGTTGCAGGGAATTCACCCCTCCACTTT.

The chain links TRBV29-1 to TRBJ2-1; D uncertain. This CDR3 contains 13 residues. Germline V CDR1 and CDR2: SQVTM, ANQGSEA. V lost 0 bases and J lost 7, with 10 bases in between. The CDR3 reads CSVEDYSRNEQFF. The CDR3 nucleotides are TGCAGCGTTGAAGACTATTCCCGGAATGAGCAGTTCTTC.

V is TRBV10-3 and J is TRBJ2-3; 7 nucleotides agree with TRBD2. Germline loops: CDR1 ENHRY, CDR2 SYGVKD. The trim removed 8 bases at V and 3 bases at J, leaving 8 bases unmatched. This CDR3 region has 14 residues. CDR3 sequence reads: CAIGGGVGTDTQYF. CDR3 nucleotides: TGTGCCATCGGCGGGGGAGTCGGGACAGATACGCAGTATTTT.

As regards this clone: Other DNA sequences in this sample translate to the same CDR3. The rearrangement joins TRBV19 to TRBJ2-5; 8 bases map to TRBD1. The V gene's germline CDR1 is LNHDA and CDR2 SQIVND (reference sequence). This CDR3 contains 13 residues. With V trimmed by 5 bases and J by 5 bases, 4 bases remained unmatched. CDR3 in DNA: TGTGCCAGTAGTCCGGACAGGGAGGAGACCCAGTACTTC. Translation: CASSPDREETQYF.

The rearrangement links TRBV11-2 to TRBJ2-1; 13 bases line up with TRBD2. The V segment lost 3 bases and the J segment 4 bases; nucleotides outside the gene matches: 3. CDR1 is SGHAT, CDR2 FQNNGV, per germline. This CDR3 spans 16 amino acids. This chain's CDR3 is CASSFQLAGGYNEQFF. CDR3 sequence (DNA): TGTGCCAGCAGCTTCCAACTAGCGGGAGGGTACAATGAGCAGTTCTTC.

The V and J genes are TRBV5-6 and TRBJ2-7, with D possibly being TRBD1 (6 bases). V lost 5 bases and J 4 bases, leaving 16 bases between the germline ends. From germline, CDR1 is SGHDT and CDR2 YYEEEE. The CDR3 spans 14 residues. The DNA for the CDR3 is TGTGCCAGCAGTTATACAGGGTTGCCTTACGAGCAGTACTTC. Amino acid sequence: CASSYTGLPYEQYF.

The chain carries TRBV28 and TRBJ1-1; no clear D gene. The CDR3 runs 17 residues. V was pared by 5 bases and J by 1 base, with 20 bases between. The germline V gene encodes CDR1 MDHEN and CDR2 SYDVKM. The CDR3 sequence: CASSPNYLPLGNTEAFF. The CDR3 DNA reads TGTGCCAGCAGTCCGAATTACCTCCCCCTCGGGAACACTGAAGCTTTCTTT.

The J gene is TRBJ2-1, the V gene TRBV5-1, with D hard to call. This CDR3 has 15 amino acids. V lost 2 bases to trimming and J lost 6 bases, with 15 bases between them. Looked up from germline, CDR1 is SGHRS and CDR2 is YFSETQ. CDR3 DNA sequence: TGCGCCAGCAGCTTAGATGCGACTCTCTCCAATGAGCAGTTCTTC. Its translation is CASSLDATLSNEQFF. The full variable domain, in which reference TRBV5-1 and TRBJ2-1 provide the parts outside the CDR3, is KAGVTQTPRYLIKTRGQQVTLSCSPISGHRSVSWYQQTPGQGLQFLFEYFSETQRNKGNFPGRFSGRQFSNSRSEMNVSTLELGDSALYLCASSLDATLSNEQFFGPGTRLTVL.

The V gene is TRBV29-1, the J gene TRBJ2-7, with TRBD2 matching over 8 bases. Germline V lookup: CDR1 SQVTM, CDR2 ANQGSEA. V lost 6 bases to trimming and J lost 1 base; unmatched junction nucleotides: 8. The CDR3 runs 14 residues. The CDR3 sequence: CSVLTAGGSYEQYF. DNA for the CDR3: TGCAGCGTGCTGACGGCGGGGGGTTCCTACGAGCAGTACTTC.

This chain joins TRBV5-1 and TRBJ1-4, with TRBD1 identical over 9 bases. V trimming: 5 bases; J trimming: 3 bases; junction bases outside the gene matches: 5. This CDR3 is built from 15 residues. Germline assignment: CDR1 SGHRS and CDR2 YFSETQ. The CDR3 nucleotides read TGCGCCAGCAGGGAAACAGGGGGCTCTAATGAAAAACTGTTTTTT. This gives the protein CASRETGGSNEKLFF.

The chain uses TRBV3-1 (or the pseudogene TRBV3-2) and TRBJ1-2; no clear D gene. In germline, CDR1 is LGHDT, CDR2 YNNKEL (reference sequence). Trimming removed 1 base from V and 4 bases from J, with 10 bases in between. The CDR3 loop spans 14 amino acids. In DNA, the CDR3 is TGTGCCAGCAGCCAAGGAGGAGGGTCCTATGGCTACACCTTC. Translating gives CASSQGGGSYGYTF.

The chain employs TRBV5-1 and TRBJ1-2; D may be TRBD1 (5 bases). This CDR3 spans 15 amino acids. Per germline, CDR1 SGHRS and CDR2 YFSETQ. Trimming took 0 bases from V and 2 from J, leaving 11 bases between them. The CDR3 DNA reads TGCGCCAGCAGCTTGGCACAGGCCGCCAACTATGGCTACACCTTC. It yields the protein CASSLAQAANYGYTF.

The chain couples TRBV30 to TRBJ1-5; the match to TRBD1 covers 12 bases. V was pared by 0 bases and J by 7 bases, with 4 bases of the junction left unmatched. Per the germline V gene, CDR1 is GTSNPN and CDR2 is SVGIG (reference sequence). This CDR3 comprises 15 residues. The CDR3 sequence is CAWSVGQGANQPQHF. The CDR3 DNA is TGTGCCTGGAGTGTGGGACAGGGGGCGAACCAGCCCCAGCATTTT.

CDR3 coding DNA: TGTGCCAGCAGAACAGGGACCTATGGCTACACCTTC. Protein: CASRTGTYGYTF. The genes are TRBV6-5 and TRBJ1-2; the D gene is possibly TRBD1 (6 bases). CDR1 is MNHEY and CDR2 is SVGAGI in the germline V gene. V dropped 6 bases and J dropped 4 bases, with 9 bases sitting between them. The CDR3 totals 12 residues.

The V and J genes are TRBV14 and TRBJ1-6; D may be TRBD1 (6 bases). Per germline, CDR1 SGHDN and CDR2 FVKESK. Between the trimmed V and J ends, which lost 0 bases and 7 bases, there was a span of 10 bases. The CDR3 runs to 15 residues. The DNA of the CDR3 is TGTGCCAGCAGCCAAGACAGGACAGCGAATTCACCCCTCCACTTT. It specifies CASSQDRTANSPLHF.

CDR3 loop: CASNTAYEQYF. The DNA for the CDR3 is TGTGCCAGCAATACGGCCTACGAGCAGTACTTC. The rearrangement uses TRBV28 and TRBJ2-7; D is uncertain. Germline CDR1 MDHEN, CDR2 SYDVKM. The CDR3 has 11 residues. The V and J ends lost 7 bases and 2 bases respectively, with 6 bases between them.

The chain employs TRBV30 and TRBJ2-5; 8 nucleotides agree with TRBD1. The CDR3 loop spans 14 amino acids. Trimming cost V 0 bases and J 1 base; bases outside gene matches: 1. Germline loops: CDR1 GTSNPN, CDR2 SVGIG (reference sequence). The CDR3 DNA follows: TGTGCCTGGAGTGTTGGGACAGGCCAAGAGACCCAGTACTTC. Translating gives CAWSVGTGQETQYF. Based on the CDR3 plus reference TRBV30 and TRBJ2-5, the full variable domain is SQTIHQWPATLVQPVGSPLSLECTVEGTSNPNLYWYRQAAGRGLQLLFYSVGIGQISSEVPQNLSASRPQDRQFILSSKKLLLSDSGFYLCAWSVGTGQETQYFGPGTRLLVL.

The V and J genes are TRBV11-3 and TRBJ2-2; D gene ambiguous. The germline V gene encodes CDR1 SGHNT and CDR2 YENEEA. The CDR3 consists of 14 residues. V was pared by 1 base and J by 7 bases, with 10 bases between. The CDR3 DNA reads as TGTGCCAGCAGCTTAGCCGGCGGCTTCGGGGAGCTGTTTTTT. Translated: CASSLAGGFGELFF.

The CDR3 coding sequence is TGTGCCAGCAGTGAACCAACAGGGGACGGCTACACCTTC. Amino acids: CASSEPTGDGYTF. The J gene is TRBJ1-2, the V gene TRBV6-1, with 7 positions matching TRBD1. The trim removed 2 bases at V and 8 bases at J, leaving 5 bases unmatched. Per the germline V gene, CDR1 is MNHNS and CDR2 is SASEGT. The CDR3 has 13 residues.

The CDR3 sequence is CASSSDTYGYTF. In DNA form, the CDR3 reads TGTGCCAGCAGCTCGGACACCTATGGCTACACCTTC. The rearrangement joins TRBV5-5 to TRBJ1-2; D perhaps matches TRBD1 (5 bases). Trimming shortened V by 3 bases and J by 4 bases, and 7 bases separated the two germline ends. CDR1 and CDR2 (germline): SGHKS, YYEKEE (reference sequence). This CDR3 is 12 amino acids long.

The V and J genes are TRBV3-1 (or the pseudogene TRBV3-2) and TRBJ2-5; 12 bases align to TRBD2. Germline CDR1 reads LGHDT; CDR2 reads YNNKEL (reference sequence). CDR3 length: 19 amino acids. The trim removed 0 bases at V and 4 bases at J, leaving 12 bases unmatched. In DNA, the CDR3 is TGTGCCAGCAGCCAAGATTCAATGACTAGCGGGAGCGGGGGAGAGACCCAGTACTTC. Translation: CASSQDSMTSGSGGETQYF.

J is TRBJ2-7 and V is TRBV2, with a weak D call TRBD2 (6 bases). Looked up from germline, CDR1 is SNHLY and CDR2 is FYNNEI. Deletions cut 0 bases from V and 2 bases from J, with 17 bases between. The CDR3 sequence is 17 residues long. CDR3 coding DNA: TGTGCCAGCAGTGAAGCGCTCGGGGGAATTATGACCTACGAGCAGTACTTC. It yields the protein CASSEALGGIMTYEQYF.

Here the CDR3 DNA reads TGTGCCAGCAGATCGGAGACAGGGTGGAATGAAAAACTGTTTTTT. Its protein product is CASRSETGWNEKLFF. The rearrangement links TRBV6-5 to TRBJ1-4, with 7 bases identical to TRBD1. CDR3 length equals 15 residues. Germline values: CDR1 MNHEY, CDR2 SVGAGI. J lost 5 bases, V lost 6 bases, and 9 bases had no gene match.

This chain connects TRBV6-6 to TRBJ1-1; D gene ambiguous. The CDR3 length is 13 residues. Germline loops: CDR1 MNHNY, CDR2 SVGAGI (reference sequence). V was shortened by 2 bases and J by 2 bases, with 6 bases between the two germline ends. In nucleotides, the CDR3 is TGTGCCAGCAGTTACGGCGGAAACACTGAAGCTTTCTTT. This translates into CASSYGGNTEAFF.

DNA of the CDR3: TGTGCCAGCAGCCCCAATTTCGGGACAGCTGGTGGCTACACCTTC. Its protein is CASSPNFGTAGGYTF. The V gene is TRBV28, the J gene TRBJ1-2, with 7 bases that match TRBD1. CDR3 length equals 15 residues. V trimming: 6 bases; J trimming: 7 bases; junction bases outside the gene matches: 14. The germline gives CDR1 MDHEN, CDR2 SYDVKM.

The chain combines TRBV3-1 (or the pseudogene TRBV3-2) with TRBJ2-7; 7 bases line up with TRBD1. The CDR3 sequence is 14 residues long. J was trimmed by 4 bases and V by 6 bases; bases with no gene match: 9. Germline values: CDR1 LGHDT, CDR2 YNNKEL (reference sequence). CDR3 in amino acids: CASRDTGAAYEQYF. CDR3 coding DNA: TGTGCCAGCAGGGATACAGGGGCCGCGTACGAGCAGTACTTC.

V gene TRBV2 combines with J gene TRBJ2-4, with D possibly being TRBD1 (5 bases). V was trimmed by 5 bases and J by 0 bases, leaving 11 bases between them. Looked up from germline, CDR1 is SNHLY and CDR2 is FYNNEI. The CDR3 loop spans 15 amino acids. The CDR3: CASSPDRIAKNIQYF. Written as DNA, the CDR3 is TGTGCCAGCAGTCCAGACAGAATAGCCAAAAACATTCAGTACTTC.

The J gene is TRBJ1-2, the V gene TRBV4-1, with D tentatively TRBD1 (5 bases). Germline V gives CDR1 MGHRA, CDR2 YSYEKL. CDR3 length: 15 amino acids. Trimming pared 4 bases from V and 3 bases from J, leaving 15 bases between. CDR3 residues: CASSPRVSVDYGYTF. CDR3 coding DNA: TGCGCCAGCAGCCCCAGGGTAAGCGTCGACTATGGCTACACCTTC.

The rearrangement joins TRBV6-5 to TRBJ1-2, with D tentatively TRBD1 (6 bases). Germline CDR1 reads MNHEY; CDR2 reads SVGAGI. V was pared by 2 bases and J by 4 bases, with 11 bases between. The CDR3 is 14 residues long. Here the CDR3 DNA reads TGTGCCAGCAGTTACGTTCAACAGGGCTATGGCTACACCTTC. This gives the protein CASSYVQQGYGYTF.